The T cell receptor beta chain under discussion was sequenced for a study of T cells after yellow fever vaccination. Findings and caveats of the study: Detected again after the booster were most primary-vaccination clones, at 95% to 98% CD4 and approximately 90% CD8.

The sample holds a few counts of this clonotype. Its antigen is not known. Germline trimming cut 2 bases from V and 9 bases from J; bases unmatched to any gene: 3. There are 13 residues in the CDR3. The germline V gene has CDR1 SGHNT and CDR2 YYREEE (reference sequence). TCRdb re-analysed the 5' RACE reads in MiXCR, keeping a single row per CDR3 protein. The sample has 500,000 to 650,000 distinct CDR3 sequences, about 12% seen once. The source is a man aged 30-40 years who received the YFV17D yellow fever vaccine. Specimen: PBMCs, collected on the day of the yellow fever booster vaccination. The rearrangement uses TRBV5-4 and TRBJ2-1; TRBD1 matches at 9 bases. The CDR3 spells CASSFRDRAEQFF. The CDR3 DNA sequence: TGTGCCAGCAGCTTCCGGGACAGGGCTGAGCAGTTCTTC.